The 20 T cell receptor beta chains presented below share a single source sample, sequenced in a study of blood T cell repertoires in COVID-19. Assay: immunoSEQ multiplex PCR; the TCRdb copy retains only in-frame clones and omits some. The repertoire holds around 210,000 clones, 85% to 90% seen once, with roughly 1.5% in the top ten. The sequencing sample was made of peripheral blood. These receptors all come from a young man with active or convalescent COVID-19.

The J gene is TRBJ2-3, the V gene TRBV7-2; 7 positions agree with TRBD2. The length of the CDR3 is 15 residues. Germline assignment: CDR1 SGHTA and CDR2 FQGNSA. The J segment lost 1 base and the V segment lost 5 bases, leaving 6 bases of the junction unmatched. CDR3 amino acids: CASSPQTSRTDTQYF. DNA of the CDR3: TGTGCCAGCAGCCCCCAGACTAGCCGCACAGATACGCAGTATTTT.

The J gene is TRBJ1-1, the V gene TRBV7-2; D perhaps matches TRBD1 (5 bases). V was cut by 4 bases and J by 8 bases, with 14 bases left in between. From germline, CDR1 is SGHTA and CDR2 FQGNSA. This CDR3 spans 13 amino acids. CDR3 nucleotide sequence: TGTGCCAGCAGCTGGCCCCGGGGGGGAGAAGCTTTCTTT. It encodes CASSWPRGGEAFF. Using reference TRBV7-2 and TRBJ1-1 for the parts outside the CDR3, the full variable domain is GAGVSQSPSNKVTEKGKDVELRCDPISGHTALYWYRQSLGQGLEFLIYFQGNSAPDKSGLPSDRFSAERTGGSVSTLTIQRTQQEDSAVYLCASSWPRGGEAFFGQGTRLTVV.

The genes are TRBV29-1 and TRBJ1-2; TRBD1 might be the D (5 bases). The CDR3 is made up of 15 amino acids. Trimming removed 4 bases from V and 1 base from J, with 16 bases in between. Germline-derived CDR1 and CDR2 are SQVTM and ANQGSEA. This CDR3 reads CSVGGPAQRNYGYTF. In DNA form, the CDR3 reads TGCAGCGTTGGGGGCCCAGCGCAGCGTAACTATGGCTACACCTTC. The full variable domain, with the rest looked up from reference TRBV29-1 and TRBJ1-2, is SAVISQKPSRDICQRGTSLTIQCQVDSQVTMMFWYRQQPGQSLTLIATANQGSEATYESGFVIDKFPISRPNLTFSTLTVSNMSPEDSSIYLCSVGGPAQRNYGYTFGSGTRLTVV.

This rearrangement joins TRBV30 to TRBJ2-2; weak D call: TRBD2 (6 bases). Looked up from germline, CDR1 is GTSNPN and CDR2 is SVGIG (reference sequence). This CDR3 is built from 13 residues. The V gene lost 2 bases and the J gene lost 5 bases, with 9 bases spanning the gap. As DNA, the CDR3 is TGTGCCTGGAGTCGGGACTCGACCGGGGAGCTGTTTTTT. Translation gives CAWSRDSTGELFF.

CDR3 protein: CASLQGATRMNTEAFF. The CDR3 nucleotides are TGTGCCAGCCTTCAGGGCGCGACTCGTATGAACACTGAAGCTTTCTTT. The chain couples TRBV28 to TRBJ1-1; TRBD1 might be the D (5 bases). This CDR3 comprises 16 residues. V was clipped by 8 bases and J by 0 bases, with 19 bases between them. The germline CDR1 and CDR2 sequences are MDHEN and SYDVKM.

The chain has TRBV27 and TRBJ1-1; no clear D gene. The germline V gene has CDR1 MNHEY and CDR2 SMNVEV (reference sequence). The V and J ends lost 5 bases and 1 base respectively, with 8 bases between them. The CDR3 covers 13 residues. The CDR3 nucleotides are TGTGCCAGCAGTGTCCCAGGGAACACTGAAGCTTTCTTT. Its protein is CASSVPGNTEAFF.

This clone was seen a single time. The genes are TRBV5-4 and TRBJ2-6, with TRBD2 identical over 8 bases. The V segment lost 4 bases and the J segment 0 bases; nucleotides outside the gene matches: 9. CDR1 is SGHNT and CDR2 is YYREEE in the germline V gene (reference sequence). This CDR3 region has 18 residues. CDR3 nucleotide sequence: TGTGCCAGCAGCGTACCGGGACTAGGATCCTCTGGGGCCAACGTCCTGACTTTC. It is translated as CASSVPGLGSSGANVLTF.

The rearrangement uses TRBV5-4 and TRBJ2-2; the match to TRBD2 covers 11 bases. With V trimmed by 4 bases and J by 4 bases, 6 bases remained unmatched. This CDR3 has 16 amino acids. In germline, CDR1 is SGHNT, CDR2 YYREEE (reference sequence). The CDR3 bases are TGTGCCAGCAGCCCGGCAGGGACTAGCGGCACCGGGGAGCTGTTTTTT. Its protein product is CASSPAGTSGTGELFF.

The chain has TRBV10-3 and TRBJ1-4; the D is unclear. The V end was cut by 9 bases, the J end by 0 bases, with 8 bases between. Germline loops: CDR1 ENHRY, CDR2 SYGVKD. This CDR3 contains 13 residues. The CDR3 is CAISPATNEKLFF. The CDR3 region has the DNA TGTGCCATTAGTCCCGCAACTAATGAAAAACTGTTTTTT.

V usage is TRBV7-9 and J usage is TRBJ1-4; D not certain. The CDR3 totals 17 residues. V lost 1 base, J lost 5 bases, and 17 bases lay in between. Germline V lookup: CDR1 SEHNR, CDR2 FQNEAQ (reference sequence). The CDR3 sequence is CASSLVSSVTQNEKLFF. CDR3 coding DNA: TGTGCCAGCAGCTTAGTGTCATCGGTGACACAGAATGAAAAACTGTTTTTT.

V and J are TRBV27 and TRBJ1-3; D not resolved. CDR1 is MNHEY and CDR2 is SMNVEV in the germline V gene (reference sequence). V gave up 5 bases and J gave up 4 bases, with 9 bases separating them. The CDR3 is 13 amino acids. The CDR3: CASSPLRGNTIYF. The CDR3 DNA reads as TGTGCCAGCAGTCCCTTGAGGGGAAACACCATATATTTT.

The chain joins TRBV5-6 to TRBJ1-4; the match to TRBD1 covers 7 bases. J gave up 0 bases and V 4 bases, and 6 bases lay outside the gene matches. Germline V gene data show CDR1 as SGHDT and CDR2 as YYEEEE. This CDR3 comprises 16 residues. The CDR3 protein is CASSTGQHATNEKLFF. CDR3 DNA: TGTGCCAGCAGCACGGGACAGCATGCAACTAATGAAAAACTGTTTTTT.

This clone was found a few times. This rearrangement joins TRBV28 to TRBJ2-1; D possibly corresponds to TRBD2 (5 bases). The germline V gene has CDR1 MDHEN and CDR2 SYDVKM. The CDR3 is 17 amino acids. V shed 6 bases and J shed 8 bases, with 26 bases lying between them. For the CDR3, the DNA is TGTGCCAGCAGCCCGTCGGGGTTGGGGTCACAAAGGCATGAGCAGTTCTTC. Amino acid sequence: CASSPSGLGSQRHEQFF.

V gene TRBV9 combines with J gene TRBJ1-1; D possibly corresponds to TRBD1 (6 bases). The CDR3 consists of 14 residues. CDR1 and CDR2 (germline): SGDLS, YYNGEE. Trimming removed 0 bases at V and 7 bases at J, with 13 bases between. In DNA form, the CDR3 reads TGTGCCAGCAGCGTAGATGGGCGAGGGGGTGAAGCTTTCTTT. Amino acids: CASSVDGRGGEAFF.

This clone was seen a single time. The CDR3 nucleotides read TGTGCCAGCAGCGACCTCGACAGGGAAGGGGCTTTCTTT. Translating it yields CASSDLDREGAFF. This chain links TRBV11-2 with TRBJ1-1, with 7 nucleotides matching TRBD1. Germline V gene lookup returns CDR1 SGHAT and CDR2 FQNNGV. The CDR3 has 13 amino acids. Losses at the gene ends were 5 bases for V and 11 bases for J; bases not matched to a gene: 11.

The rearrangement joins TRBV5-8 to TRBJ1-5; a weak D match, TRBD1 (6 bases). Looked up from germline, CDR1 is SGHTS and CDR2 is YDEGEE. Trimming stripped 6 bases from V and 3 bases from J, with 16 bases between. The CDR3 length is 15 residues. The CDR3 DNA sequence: TGTGCCAGCACGAAAGGGGGGGGTAACAATCAGCCCCAGCATTTT. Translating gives CASTKGGGNNQPQHF.

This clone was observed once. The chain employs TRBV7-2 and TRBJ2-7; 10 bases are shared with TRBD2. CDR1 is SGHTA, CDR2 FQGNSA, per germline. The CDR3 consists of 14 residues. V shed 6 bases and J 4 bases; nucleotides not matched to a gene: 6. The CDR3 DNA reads TGTGCCAGCAGTTCACTAGCGGGACGGTACGAGCAGTACTTC. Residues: CASSSLAGRYEQYF.

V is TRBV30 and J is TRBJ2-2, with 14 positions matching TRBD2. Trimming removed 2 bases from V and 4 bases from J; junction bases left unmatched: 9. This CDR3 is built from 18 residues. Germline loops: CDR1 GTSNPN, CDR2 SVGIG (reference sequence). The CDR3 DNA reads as TGTGCCTGGAGTCCCCCGGGACTAGCGGGAGTTGGCACCGGGGAGCTGTTTTTT. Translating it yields CAWSPPGLAGVGTGELFF.

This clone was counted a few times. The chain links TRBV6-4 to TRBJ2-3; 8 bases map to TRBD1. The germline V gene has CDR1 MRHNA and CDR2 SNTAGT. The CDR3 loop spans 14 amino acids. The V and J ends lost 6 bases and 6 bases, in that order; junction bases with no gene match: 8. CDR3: CASSPSGGRDTQYF. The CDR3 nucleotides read TGTGCCAGCAGCCCATCAGGGGGCCGGGATACGCAGTATTTT.

CDR3 bases: TGTGCCAGCAGCTTAGTAGGAGCTAGCGGGAAACCACGGAATGAGCAGTTCTTC. Translation: CASSLVGASGKPRNEQFF. The rearrangement links TRBV7-9 to TRBJ2-1; 9 nucleotides match TRBD2. Per the germline V gene, CDR1 is SEHNR and CDR2 is FQNEAQ (reference sequence). V shed 1 base and J 7 bases; nucleotides not matched to a gene: 14. This CDR3 has 18 amino acids.